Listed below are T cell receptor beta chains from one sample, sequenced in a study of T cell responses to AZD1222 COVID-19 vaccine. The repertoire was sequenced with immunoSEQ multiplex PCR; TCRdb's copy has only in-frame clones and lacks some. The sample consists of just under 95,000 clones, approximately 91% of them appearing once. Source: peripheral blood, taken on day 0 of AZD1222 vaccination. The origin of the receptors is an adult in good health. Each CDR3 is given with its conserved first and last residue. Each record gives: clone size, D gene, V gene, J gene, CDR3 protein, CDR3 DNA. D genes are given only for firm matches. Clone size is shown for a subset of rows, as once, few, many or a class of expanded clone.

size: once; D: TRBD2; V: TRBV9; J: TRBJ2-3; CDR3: CASSAREGTQYF; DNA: TGTGCCAGCAGCGCACGGGAGGGTACGCAGTATTTT
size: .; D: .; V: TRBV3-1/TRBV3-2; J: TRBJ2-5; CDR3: CASSQVVTTSGETQYF; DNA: TGTGCCAGCAGCCAAGTGGTGACTACCAGCGGGGAGACCCAGTACTTC
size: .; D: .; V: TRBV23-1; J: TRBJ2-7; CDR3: CASGRRSGTVSYEQYF; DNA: TGCGCCAGTGGTCGACGGTCCGGGACGGTATCCTACGAGCAGTACTTC
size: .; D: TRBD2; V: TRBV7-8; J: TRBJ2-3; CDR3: CASSPRAGGPDTQYF; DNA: TGTGCCAGCAGCCCCCGAGCGGGGGGGCCGGATACGCAGTATTTT
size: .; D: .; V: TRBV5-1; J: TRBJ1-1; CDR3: CASSLVQDTEAFF; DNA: TGCGCCAGCAGCTTGGTACAGGACACTGAAGCTTTCTTT
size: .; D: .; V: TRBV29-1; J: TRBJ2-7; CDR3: CSVGGDDEQYF; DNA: TGCAGCGTTGGCGGGGACGACGAGCAGTACTTC
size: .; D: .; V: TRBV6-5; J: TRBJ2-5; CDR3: CASYQGLTPRETQYF; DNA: TGTGCCAGCTACCAAGGACTAACCCCCCGTGAGACCCAGTACTTC
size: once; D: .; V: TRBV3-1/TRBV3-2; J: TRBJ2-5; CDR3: CASSSRVPETQYF; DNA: TGTGCCAGCAGCTCCAGGGTGCCGGAGACCCAGTACTTC
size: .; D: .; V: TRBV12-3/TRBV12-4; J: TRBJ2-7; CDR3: CASTGAYEQYF; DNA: TGTGCCAGCACAGGAGCCTACGAGCAGTACTTC
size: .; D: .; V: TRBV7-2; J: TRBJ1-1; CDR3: CASSSLPLGRTEAFF; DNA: TGTGCCAGCAGCTCTCTTCCTCTGGGTCGCACTGAAGCTTTCTTT
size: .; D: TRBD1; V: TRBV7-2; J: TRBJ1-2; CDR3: CASSFPGGGNYGYTF; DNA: TGTGCCAGCAGCTTCCCAGGGGGCGGTAACTATGGCTACACCTTC
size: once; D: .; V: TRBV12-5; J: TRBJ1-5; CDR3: CASGKGGDQPQHF; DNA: TGTGCTAGTGGGAAGGGAGGCGATCAGCCCCAGCATTTT
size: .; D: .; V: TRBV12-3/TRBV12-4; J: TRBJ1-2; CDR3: CASREDGGGGYTF; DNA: TGTGCCAGCAGGGAAGATGGCGGAGGGGGCTACACCTTC
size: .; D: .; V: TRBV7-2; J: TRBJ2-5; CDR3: CASSWGGGETQYF; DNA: TGTGCCAGCAGCTGGGGAGGGGGAGAGACCCAGTACTTC
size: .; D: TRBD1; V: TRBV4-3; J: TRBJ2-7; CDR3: CASSRWGQTVYEQYF; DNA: TGCGCCAGCAGCCGGTGGGGACAGACTGTCTACGAGCAGTACTTC
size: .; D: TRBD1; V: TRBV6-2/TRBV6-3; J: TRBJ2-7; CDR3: CASSWDRGYEQYF; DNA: TGTGCCAGCAGTTGGGACAGGGGCTACGAGCAGTACTTC
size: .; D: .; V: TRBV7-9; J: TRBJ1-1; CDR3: CASSLSPGNTEAFF; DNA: TGTGCCAGCAGCTTAAGTCCGGGTAACACTGAAGCTTTCTTT
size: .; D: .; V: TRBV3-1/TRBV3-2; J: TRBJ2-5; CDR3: CASSQDLRVTETQYF; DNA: TGTGCCAGCAGCCAAGATCTTAGGGTTACGGAGACCCAGTACTTC
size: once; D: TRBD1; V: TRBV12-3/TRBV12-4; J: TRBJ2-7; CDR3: CASRTGVGEQYF; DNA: TGTGCCAGCAGAACAGGGGTGGGCGAGCAGTACTTC
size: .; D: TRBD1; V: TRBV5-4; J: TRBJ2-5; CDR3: CASSSRQGQETQYF; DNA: TGTGCCAGCAGCTCGCGACAGGGGCAAGAGACCCAGTACTTC
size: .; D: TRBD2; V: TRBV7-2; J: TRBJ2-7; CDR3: CASSVSGGSSYEQYF; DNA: TGTGCCAGCAGCGTTAGCGGGGGGTCCTCCTACGAGCAGTACTTC
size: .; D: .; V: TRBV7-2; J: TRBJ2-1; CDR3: CASSLESYNNEQFF; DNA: TGTGCCAGCAGCTTGGAGAGTTACAATAATGAGCAGTTCTTC
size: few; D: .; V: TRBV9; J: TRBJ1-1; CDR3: CASSVVGQLNTEAFF; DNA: TGTGCCAGCAGCGTAGTAGGTCAGCTGAACACTGAAGCTTTCTTT
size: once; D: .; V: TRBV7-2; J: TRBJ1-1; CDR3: CASSFKRNTEAFF; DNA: TGTGCCAGCAGCTTTAAGAGGAACACTGAAGCTTTCTTT
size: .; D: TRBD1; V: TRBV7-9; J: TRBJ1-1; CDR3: CASSEGQGVTEAFF; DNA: TGTGCCAGCAGCGAAGGACAGGGGGTCACTGAAGCTTTCTTT
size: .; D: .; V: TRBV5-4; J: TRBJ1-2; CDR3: CASSLEEGWGNGYTF; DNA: TGTGCCAGCAGCTTGGAGGAGGGCTGGGGGAATGGCTACACCTTC
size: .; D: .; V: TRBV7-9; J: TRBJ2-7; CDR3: CASSLAGSSSYEQYF; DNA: TGTGCCAGCAGCTTAGCGGGCAGCAGCTCCTACGAGCAGTACTTC
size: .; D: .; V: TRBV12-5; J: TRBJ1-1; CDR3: CASLMNTEAFF; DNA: TGTGCTAGTTTAATGAACACTGAAGCTTTCTTT
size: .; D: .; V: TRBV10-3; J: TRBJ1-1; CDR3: CAISVSGYIAFF; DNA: TGTGCCATCAGTGTTTCCGGGTACATAGCTTTCTTT
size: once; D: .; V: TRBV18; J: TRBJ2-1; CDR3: CASSRTTDYNEQFF; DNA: TGTGCCAGCTCACGAACGACAGACTACAATGAGCAGTTCTTC
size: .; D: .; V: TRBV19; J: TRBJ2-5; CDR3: CATSRVGRWQETQYF; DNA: TGTGCCACAAGCCGGGTGGGACGGTGGCAAGAGACCCAGTACTTC
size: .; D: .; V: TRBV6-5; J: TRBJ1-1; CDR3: CASSSKARLRAPRAFF; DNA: TGTGCCAGCAGTTCCAAGGCACGTTTGAGAGCCCCGAGGGCTTTCTTT
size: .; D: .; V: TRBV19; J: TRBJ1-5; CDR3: CASSNDTAPGNQPQHF; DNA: TGTGCCAGTAGTAACGATACGGCGCCGGGCAATCAGCCCCAGCATTTT
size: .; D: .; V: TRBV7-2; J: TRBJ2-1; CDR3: CASSVNGQPGEQFF; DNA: TGTGCCAGCAGCGTAAATGGACAGCCTGGTGAGCAGTTCTTC
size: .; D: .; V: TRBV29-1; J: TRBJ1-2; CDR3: CSVEGVDYGYTF; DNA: TGCAGCGTTGAAGGGGTGGACTATGGCTACACCTTC
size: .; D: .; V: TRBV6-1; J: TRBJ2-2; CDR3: CASSDAVNTGELFF; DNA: TGTGCCAGCAGTGACGCAGTGAACACCGGGGAGCTGTTTTTT
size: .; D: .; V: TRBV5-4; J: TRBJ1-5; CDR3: CASSLGENQPQHF; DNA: TGTGCCAGCAGCTTGGGAGAGAATCAGCCCCAGCATTTT
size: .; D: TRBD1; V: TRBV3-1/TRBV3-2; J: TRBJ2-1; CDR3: CASTRDSGYNEQFF; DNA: TGTGCCAGCACCCGGGACAGTGGCTACAATGAGCAGTTCTTC
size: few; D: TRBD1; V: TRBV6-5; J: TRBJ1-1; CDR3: CASRTGQGAGEAFF; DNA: TGTGCCAGCAGGACGGGACAGGGGGCTGGAGAAGCTTTCTTT
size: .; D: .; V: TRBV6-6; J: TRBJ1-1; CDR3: CASSSRGSEAFF; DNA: TGTGCCAGCAGTTCCAGGGGTTCTGAAGCTTTCTTT
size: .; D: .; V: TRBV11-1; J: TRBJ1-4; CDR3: CASSSQGGGEKLFF; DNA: TGTGCCAGCAGCTCACAGGGAGGTGGCGAAAAACTGTTTTTT
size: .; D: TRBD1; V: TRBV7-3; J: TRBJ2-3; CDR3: CASSTRQGTDTQYF; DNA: TGTGCCAGCAGCACCAGACAGGGGACGGATACGCAGTATTTT
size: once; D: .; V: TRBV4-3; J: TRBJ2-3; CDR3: CASSQEGIITDTQYF; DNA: TGCGCCAGCAGCCAAGAGGGCATAATCACAGATACGCAGTATTTT
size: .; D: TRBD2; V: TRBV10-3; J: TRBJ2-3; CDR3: CAIRTSGRTDTQYF; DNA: TGTGCCATCAGGACTAGCGGGAGGACAGATACGCAGTATTTT
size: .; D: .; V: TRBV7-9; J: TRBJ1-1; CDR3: CASSLQAGNTEAFF; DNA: TGTGCCAGCAGCTTACAAGCAGGGAACACTGAAGCTTTCTTT
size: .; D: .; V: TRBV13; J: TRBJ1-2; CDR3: CASSTGTDKRGYTF; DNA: TGTGCCAGCAGCACGGGGACGGACAAAAGGGGCTACACCTTC
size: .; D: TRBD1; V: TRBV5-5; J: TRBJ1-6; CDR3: CASSLLQGASPLHF; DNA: TGTGCCAGCAGCTTGTTGCAGGGGGCTTCACCCCTCCACTTT
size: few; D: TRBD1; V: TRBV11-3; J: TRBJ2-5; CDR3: CASSLGLRQGIQETQYF; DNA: TGTGCCAGCAGCTTAGGTCTTCGACAGGGTATACAAGAGACCCAGTACTTC
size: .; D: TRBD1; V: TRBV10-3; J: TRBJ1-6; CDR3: CAISPGQGNSPLHF; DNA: TGTGCCATCAGTCCGGGACAGGGTAATTCACCCCTCCACTTT
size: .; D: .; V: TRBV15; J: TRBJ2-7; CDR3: CATSRNRGQGWFEQYF; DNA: TGTGCCACCAGCAGAAACCGAGGCCAGGGGTGGTTCGAGCAGTACTTC
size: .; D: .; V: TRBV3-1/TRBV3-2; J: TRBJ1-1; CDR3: CASSQVVTALGTEAFF; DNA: TGTGCCAGCAGCCAAGTTGTAACAGCCTTGGGCACTGAAGCTTTCTTT
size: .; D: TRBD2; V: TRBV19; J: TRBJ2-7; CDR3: CASSVGTRGEQYF; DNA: TGTGCCAGTAGTGTGGGGACTAGGGGAGAGCAGTACTTC
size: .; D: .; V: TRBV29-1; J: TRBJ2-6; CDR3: CSVGVTGANVLTF; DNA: TGCAGCGTCGGGGTTACTGGGGCCAACGTCCTGACTTTC
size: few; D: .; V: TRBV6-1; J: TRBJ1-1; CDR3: CASSDGGRRIRTEAFF; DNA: TGTGCCAGCAGTGATGGGGGCCGGAGGATACGGACTGAAGCTTTCTTT
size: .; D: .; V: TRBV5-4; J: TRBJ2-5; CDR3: CASSLEPTETQYF; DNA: TGTGCCAGCAGCTTGGAACCAACAGAGACCCAGTACTTC
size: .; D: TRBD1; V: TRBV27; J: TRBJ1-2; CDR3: CASSFLTGAGTNYGYTF; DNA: TGTGCCAGCAGCTTCTTGACAGGGGCAGGAACTAACTATGGCTACACCTTC
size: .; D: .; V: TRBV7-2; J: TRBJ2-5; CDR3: CASSRSGSGVAETQYF; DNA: TGTGCCAGCAGCCGGTCAGGGAGTGGGGTTGCAGAGACCCAGTACTTC
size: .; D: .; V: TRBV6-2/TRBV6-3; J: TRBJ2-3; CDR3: CASSTTDGRIGTDTQYF; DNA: TGTGCCAGCAGTACTACGGACGGAAGAATTGGCACAGATACGCAGTATTTT
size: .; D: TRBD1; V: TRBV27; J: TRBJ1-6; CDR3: CASSLQGPYNSPLHF; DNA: TGTGCCAGCAGCCTACAGGGGCCCTATAATTCACCCCTCCACTTT
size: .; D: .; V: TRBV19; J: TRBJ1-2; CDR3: CASSIYNYGYTF; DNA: TGTGCCAGTAGTATATATAACTATGGCTACACCTTC